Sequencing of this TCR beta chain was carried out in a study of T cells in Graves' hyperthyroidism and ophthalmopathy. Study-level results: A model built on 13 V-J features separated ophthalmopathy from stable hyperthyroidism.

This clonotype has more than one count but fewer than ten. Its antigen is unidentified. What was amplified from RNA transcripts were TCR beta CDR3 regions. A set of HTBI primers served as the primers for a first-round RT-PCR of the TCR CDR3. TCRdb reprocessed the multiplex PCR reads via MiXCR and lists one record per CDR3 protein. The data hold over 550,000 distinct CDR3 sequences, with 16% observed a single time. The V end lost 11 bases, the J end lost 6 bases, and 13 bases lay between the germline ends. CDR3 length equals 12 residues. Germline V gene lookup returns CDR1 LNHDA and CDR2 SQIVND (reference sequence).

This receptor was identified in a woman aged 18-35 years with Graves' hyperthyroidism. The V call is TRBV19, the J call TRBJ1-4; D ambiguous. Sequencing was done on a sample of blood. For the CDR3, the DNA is TGTGCCGTCGCGGGCGGGTATGAAAAACTGTTTTTT. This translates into CAVAGGYEKLFF.